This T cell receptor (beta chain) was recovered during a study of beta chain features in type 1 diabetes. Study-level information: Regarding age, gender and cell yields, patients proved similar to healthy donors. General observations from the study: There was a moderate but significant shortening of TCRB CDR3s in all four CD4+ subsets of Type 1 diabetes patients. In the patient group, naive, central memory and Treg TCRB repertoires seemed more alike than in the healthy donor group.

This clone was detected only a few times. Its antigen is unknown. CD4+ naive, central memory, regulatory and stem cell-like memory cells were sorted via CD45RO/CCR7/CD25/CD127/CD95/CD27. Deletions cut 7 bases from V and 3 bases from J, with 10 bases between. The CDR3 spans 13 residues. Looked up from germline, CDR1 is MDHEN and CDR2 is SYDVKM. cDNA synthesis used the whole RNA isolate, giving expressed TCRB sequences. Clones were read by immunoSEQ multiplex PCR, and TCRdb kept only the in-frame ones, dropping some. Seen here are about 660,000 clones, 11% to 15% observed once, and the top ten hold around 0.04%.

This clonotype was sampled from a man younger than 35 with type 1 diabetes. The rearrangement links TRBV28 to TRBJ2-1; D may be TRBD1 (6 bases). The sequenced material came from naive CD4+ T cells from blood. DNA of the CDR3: TGTGCCAGCAACGGACAGAACTACAATGAGCAGTTCTTC. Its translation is CASNGQNYNEQFF.